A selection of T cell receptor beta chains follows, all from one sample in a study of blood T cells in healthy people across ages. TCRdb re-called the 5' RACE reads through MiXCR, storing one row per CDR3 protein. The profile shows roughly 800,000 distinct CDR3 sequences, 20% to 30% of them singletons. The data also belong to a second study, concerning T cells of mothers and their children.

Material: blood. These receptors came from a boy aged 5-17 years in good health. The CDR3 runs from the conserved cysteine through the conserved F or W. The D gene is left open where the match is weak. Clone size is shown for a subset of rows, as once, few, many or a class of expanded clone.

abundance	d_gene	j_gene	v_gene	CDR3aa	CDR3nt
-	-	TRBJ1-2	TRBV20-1	CSAQEGSSGYTF	TGCAGTGCTCAGGAGGGTTCCAGTGGCTACACCTTC
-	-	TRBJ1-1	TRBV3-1	CASSLGGSMNTEAFF	TGTGCCAGCAGCTTGGGAGGGAGCATGAACACTGAAGCTTTCTTT
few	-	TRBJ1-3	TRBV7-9	CASSGVGDSGNTIYF	TGTGCCAGCAGCGGGGTCGGGGACTCTGGAAACACCATATATTTT
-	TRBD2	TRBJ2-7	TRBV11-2	CASNPGRRTSDEQYF	TGTGCCAGCAACCCTGGTCGGAGGACTAGCGACGAGCAGTACTTC
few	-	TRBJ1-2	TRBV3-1	CASSQDYRHRSSYGYTF	TGTGCCAGCAGCCAAGACTACCGACATCGTAGTAGCTATGGCTACACCTTC
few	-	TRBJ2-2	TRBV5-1	CASSAYPGGNWNTGELFF	TGCGCCAGCAGCGCGTATCCTGGAGGGAACTGGAACACCGGGGAGCTGTTTTTT
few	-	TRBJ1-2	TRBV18	CASSLQDTDGYTF	TGTGCCAGCTCGCTACAGGACACGGATGGCTACACCTTC
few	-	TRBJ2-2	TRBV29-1	CSVETGTNTGELFF	TGCAGCGTTGAGACAGGAACGAACACCGGGGAGCTGTTTTTT
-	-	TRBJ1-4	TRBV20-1	CSALGQPTTNEKLFF	TGCAGTGCTCTCGGACAGCCTACAACTAATGAAAAACTGTTTTTT
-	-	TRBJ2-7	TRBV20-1	CSAPTQGYEQYF	TGCAGTGCTCCTACCCAGGGCTACGAGCAGTACTTC
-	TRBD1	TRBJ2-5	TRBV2	CASSGQGIETQYF	TGTGCCAGCAGTGGACAGGGAATAGAGACCCAGTACTTC
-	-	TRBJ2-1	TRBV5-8	CASSLTRGSYNEQFF	TGTGCCAGCAGCTTGACCAGGGGTTCCTACAATGAGCAGTTCTTC
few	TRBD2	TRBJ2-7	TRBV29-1	CSVVGTSGPYEQYF	TGCAGCGTTGTAGGGACTAGCGGGCCCTACGAGCAGTACTTC
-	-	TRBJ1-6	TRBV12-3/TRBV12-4	CASRAPRAFYSPLHF	TGTGCCAGCAGGGCCCCCAGAGCTTTCTATTCACCCCTCCACTTT
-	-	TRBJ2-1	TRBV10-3	CANSRGDEQFF	TGTGCCAACTCTAGGGGAGACGAGCAGTTCTTC
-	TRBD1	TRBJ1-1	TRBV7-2	CASSLESGTGYLAFF	TGTGCCAGCAGCTTAGAGTCCGGGACAGGGTACTTGGCTTTCTTT
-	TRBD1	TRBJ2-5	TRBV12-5	CASGFTGAETQYF	TGTGCTAGTGGTTTTACAGGGGCCGAGACCCAGTACTTC
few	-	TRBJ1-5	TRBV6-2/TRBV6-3	CASSYSWTVDQPQHF	TGTGCCAGCAGTTACTCCTGGACAGTGGATCAGCCCCAGCATTTT
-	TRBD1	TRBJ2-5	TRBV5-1	CASSAADRDETQYF	TGCGCCAGCAGCGCAGCGGACAGGGACGAGACCCAGTACTTC
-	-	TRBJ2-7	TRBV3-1	CASSQERTPSPKQYF	TGTGCCAGCAGCCAAGAACGAACTCCGTCCCCTAAGCAGTACTTC
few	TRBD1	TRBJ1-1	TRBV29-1	CSVGLQGRLPEAFF	TGCAGCGTTGGTTTACAGGGGCGTCTACCTGAAGCTTTCTTT
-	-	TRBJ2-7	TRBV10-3	CAISDDGEQYF	TGTGCCATCAGTGATGATGGGGAGCAGTACTTC
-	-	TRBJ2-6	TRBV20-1	CSARDPHRDTGANVLTF	TGCAGTGCTAGAGATCCCCACCGGGATACTGGGGCCAACGTCCTGACTTTC
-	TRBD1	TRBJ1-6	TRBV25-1	CASSDKTGTGLSPLHF	TGTGCCAGCAGTGACAAAACCGGGACAGGTCTTTCACCCCTCCACTTT
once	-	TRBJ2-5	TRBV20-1	CSARDRGVGSSETQYF	TGCAGTGCTAGAGATCGAGGGGTGGGGTCCTCGGAGACCCAGTACTTC
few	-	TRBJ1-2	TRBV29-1	CSVSVLYGYTF	TGCAGCGTTTCGGTACTCTATGGCTACACCTTC
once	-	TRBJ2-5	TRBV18	CASSPRSTFRGETQYF	TGTGCCAGCTCACCACGTTCTACTTTTAGAGGAGAGACCCAGTACTTC
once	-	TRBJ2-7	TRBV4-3	CASSLGTSPYEQYF	TGCGCCAGCAGCCTCGGGACGTCCCCCTACGAGCAGTACTTC
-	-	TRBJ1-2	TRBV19	CATTPWDGKREYGYTF	TGCGCCACCACGCCATGGGACGGAAAGCGGGAATATGGCTACACCTTC
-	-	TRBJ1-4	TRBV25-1	CASSGARGSNEKLFF	TGTGCCAGCAGTGGAGCTCGGGGGTCTAATGAAAAACTGTTTTTT
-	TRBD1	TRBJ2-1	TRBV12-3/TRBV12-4	CASSFWGPGQGTHEQFF	TGTGCCAGCAGTTTTTGGGGCCCGGGACAGGGTACACACGAGCAGTTCTTC
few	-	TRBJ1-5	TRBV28	CASSLSTGLDQPQHF	TGTGCCAGCAGTTTATCGACCGGGTTGGATCAGCCCCAGCATTTT
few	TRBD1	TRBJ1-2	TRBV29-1	CSVHKRQGGYGYTF	TGCAGCGTTCACAAGCGGCAGGGGGGCTATGGCTACACCTTC
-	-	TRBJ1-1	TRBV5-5	CASSFPAGTSGNTEAFF	TGTGCCAGCAGCTTCCCGGCGGGAACCAGCGGGAACACTGAAGCTTTCTTT
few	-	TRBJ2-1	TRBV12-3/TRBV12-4	CASSTPHEQFF	TGTGCCAGCAGTACCCCTCATGAGCAGTTCTTC
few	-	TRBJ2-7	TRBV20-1	CSATDRTYEQYF	TGCAGTGCTACAGACAGAACCTACGAGCAGTACTTC
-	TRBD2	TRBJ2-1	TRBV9	CASSERGGVVDEQFF	TGTGCCAGCAGCGAGCGGGGGGGTGTAGTAGATGAGCAGTTCTTC
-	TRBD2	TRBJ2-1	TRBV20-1	CSAAILLGTSGGGYSYNEQFF	TGCAGTGCTGCTATCCTTCTGGGGACTAGCGGGGGGGGCTACAGCTACAATGAGCAGTTCTTC
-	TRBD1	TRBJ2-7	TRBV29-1	CSVGGGTGGDEQYF	TGCAGCGTGGGAGGCGGGACAGGGGGCGATGAGCAGTACTTC
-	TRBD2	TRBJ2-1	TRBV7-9	CASRRGTSGKNNEQFF	TGTGCCAGCAGACGCGGGACTAGCGGGAAGAACAATGAGCAGTTCTTC
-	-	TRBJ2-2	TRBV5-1	CASSLLDSVTRELFF	TGCGCCAGCAGCTTGTTAGATTCGGTCACCAGGGAGCTGTTTTTT
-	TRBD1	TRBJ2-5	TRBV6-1	CASRIRDRGRSGQETQYF	TGTGCCAGCAGGATCCGGGACAGGGGGCGGAGTGGCCAAGAGACCCAGTACTTC
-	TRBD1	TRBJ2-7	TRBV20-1	CSARSLSPGQGLYEQYF	TGCAGTGCTCGAAGCCTCTCCCCGGGACAGGGGTTATACGAGCAGTACTTC
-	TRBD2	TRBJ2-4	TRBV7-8	CASSLVIAGVFAHKNIQYF	TGTGCCAGCAGCTTGGTTATAGCGGGAGTATTCGCTCACAAAAACATTCAGTACTTC
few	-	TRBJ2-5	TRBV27	CASTPFSDRVGETQYF	TGTGCCAGCACCCCTTTTAGCGATCGAGTAGGAGAGACCCAGTACTTC
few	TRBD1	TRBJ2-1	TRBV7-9	CASSFTGGDEQFF	TGTGCCAGCAGCTTTACAGGGGGCGATGAGCAGTTCTTC
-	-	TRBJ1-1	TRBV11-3	CASSLIKSMEAFF	TGTGCCAGCAGCTTAATTAAGTCGATGGAGGCTTTCTTT
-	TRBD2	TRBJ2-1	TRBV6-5	CASSYSKRGLSYNEQFF	TGTGCCAGCAGTTACTCCAAGCGGGGGTTATCCTACAATGAGCAGTTCTTC
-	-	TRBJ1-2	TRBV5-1	CASSPSGHGTFNYGYTF	TGCGCCAGCAGCCCCTCTGGACACGGTACTTTTAACTATGGCTACACCTTC
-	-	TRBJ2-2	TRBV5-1	CASTRGDRNTGELFF	TGCGCCAGCACGAGGGGGGACCGGAACACCGGGGAGCTGTTTTTT
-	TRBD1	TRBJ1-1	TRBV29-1	CSVDRARGLNTEAFF	TGCAGCGTTGACCGCGCCAGGGGGTTGAACACTGAAGCTTTCTTT
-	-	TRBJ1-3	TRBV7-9	CASSTGPSGNTIYF	TGTGCCAGCAGCACAGGGCCCTCTGGAAACACCATATATTTT
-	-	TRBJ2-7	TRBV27	CASSYHGGTYEQYF	TGTGCCAGCAGTTACCACGGTGGCACCTACGAGCAGTACTTC
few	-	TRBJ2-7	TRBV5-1	CASSPGTVRYEQYF	TGCGCCAGCAGCCCGGGGACGGTTCGATACGAGCAGTACTTC